These 10 T cell receptor beta chains were sequenced from one sample in a study of OX40 agonist ivuxolimab in advanced cancers. TCRdb keeps only in-frame clones here, not all; method: immunoSEQ multiplex PCR. The data show more than 100,000 clones, around nine tenths seen once. The sample here was CD4+ or CD8+ T cells sorted from blood, taken in a trial of the OX40 agonist ivuxolimab. Every receptor here comes from an adult with an advanced solid tumor such as melanoma, head and neck, liver or kidney cancer.

This rearrangement joins TRBV2 to TRBJ2-7; possible D gene TRBD2, 6 bases. Trimming took 0 bases from V and 0 from J, leaving 9 bases between them. The CDR3 length is 15 residues. Germline lookup yields CDR1 SNHLY and CDR2 FYNNEI. CDR3 DNA sequence: TGTGCCAGCAGTGAAGCGCAGGACTACTCCTACGAGCAGTACTTC. This encodes CASSEAQDYSYEQYF.

This clone was counted between two and nine times. The V call is TRBV4-1, the J call TRBJ2-1; perhaps TRBD2 as D (6 bases). The ends were cut back, 3 bases at V and 4 bases at J, with 10 bases in the middle. Germline V gene data show CDR1 as MGHRA and CDR2 as YSYEKL. The CDR3 covers 14 residues. In DNA form, the CDR3 reads TGCGCCAGCAGCCAGCCGGGAGAGTACAATGAGCAGTTCTTC. This encodes CASSQPGEYNEQFF.

This clone was seen a single time. This sample includes further DNA sequences coding for the same CDR3. This chain joins TRBV28 and TRBJ1-1; D gene ambiguous. The V end was cut by 4 bases, the J end by 0 bases, with 6 bases between. Germline V gives CDR1 MDHEN, CDR2 SYDVKM. CDR3 length equals 13 residues. CDR3 in amino acids: CASSSHMNTEAFF. The CDR3 region has the DNA TGTGCCAGCAGTTCTCATATGAACACTGAAGCTTTCTTT.

V usage is TRBV5-4 and J usage is TRBJ1-1; D gene uncertain. This CDR3 comprises 13 residues. The V end was cut by 3 bases, the J end by 2 bases, with 8 bases between. CDR1 and CDR2 from the germline V gene are SGHNT and YYREEE (reference sequence). The CDR3: CASSSRDNTEAFF. CDR3 nucleotide sequence: TGTGCCAGCAGCTCGAGGGATAACACTGAAGCTTTCTTT.

J is TRBJ2-7 and V is TRBV5-1; D is unresolved. V was clipped by 6 bases and J by 0 bases, with 16 bases between them. The CDR3 spans 15 residues. Germline V gene lookup returns CDR1 SGHRS and CDR2 YFSETQ. The CDR3 coding sequence is TGCGCCAGCAACCACACGAAGGTAGCCTCCTACGAGCAGTACTTC. As protein: CASNHTKVASYEQYF.

The rearrangement links TRBV6-5 to TRBJ2-7; perhaps TRBD1 as D (6 bases). The CDR3 is made up of 14 amino acids. Trimming cost V 7 bases and J 0 bases, with 13 bases left between them. Germline V gives CDR1 MNHEY, CDR2 SVGAGI. Here the CDR3 DNA reads TGTGCCAGCAAGTCTTGGGACAACTCCTACGAGCAGTACTTC. Encoded protein: CASKSWDNSYEQYF.

This clone was seen a single time. The rearrangement links TRBV19 to TRBJ2-4; 7 bases are shared with TRBD1. This CDR3 has 16 residues. Germline V gives CDR1 LNHDA, CDR2 SQIVND (reference sequence). Trimming cost V 6 bases and J 0 bases; bases outside gene matches: 8. As DNA, the CDR3 is TGTGCCAGTAGGCAAACAGGGGAAAAAGCCAAAAACATTCAGTACTTC. Protein sequence: CASRQTGEKAKNIQYF.

CDR3: CSVEGHQNTEAFF. As DNA, the CDR3 is TGCAGCGTTGAGGGACACCAGAACACTGAAGCTTTCTTT. The chain has TRBV29-1 and TRBJ1-1, with D perhaps matching TRBD1 (6 bases). The V end lost 3 bases, the J end lost 1 base, and 9 bases lay between the germline ends. CDR1 is SQVTM and CDR2 is ANQGSEA in the germline V gene. The CDR3 has 13 residues.

This chain links TRBV18 with TRBJ1-1; TRBD1 matches 9 bases. The V gene's germline CDR1 is KGHSH and CDR2 LQKENI. The CDR3 spans 17 residues. V trimming: 1 base; J trimming: 7 bases; junction bases outside the gene matches: 13. Written as DNA, the CDR3 is TGTGCCAGCTCACCACGAGATCTGGGACAGGGAAGCAGTGAAGCTTTCTTT. Protein sequence: CASSPRDLGQGSSEAFF.

The chain has TRBV11-2 and TRBJ2-5; 11 bases map to TRBD2. CDR1 and CDR2 from the germline V gene are SGHAT and FQNNGV. The ends lost 4 bases at V and 1 base at J; junction bases unmatched: 2. This CDR3 is built from 15 residues. The CDR3 reads CASSSGLAVQETQYF. DNA for the CDR3: TGTGCCAGCAGCTCGGGACTAGCGGTCCAAGAGACCCAGTACTTC. The variable domain in full, with the rest retrieved from reference TRBV11-2 and TRBJ2-5, is EAGVAQSPRYKIIEKRQSVAFWCNPISGHATLYWYQQILGQGPKLLIQFQNNGVVDDSQLPKDRFSAERLKGVDSTLKIQPAKLEDSAVYLCASSSGLAVQETQYFGPGTRLLVL.